This TCR beta chain stems from a study of somatic mutations in cytotoxic T cells in rheumatoid arthritis. Across the study: The authors flow-sorted some V beta antibody-stained T-cell populations at nearly 100% purity, including V beta1+ cells that they sequenced for TCRB.

Magnetic beads with positive selection isolated CD4+ and CD8+ fractions, whose purity was verified by flow cytometry. J lost 0 bases, V lost 0 bases, and 5 bases had no gene match. This CDR3 contains 17 residues. The germline CDR1 and CDR2 sequences are LGHNA and YNFKEQ. Sequenced by immunoSEQ multiplex PCR; TCRdb stores in-frame clones only, minus some. The sample has 3,000 to 3,500 clones; 80% to 85% are singletons. This sequence was found in a man aged 50 to 59 with rheumatoid arthritis. The source material was CD8+ T cells sorted from blood. V usage is TRBV4-2 and J usage is TRBJ2-7, with TRBD1 identical over 10 bases. CDR3 amino acids: CASSQEGQGMLSYEQYF. CDR3 sequence (DNA): TGTGCCAGCAGCCAAGAGGGACAGGGGATGCTCTCCTACGAGCAGTACTTC.